The 22 T cell receptor beta chains below were found in one sample sequenced in a study of blood T cells in healthy people across ages (dated by TCRdb to about 2015). Library construction relied on 5' RACE. Instrument used: Illumina HiSeq 2500. The second PCR ran for about 7 to 11 cycles and used a J-beta primer mix along with a sample-barcoded 5' primer. The raw public data were reprocessed by TCRdb itself: fastp quality trimming at Q25, MiXCR clonotype calling, in-frame beta chains only. Duplicate CDR3 protein sequences are folded into a single record with the most common DNA and genes. In all, the sample holds around 900,000 distinct CDR3 sequences, and roughly half of those were seen once. The leading ten clones occupy about 20% of the sample. Sequencing was carried out using blood. The receptors shown here come from a woman aged 60-75 years in good health.

The rearrangement joins TRBV29-1 to TRBJ1-1, with unresolved D. V was shortened by 4 bases and J by 10 bases, with 16 bases between the two germline ends. Germline assignment: CDR1 SQVTM and CDR2 ANQGSEA. This CDR3 spans 12 amino acids. The CDR3 here is CSVGGPGGRAFF. CDR3 bases: TGCAGCGTTGGAGGACCAGGCGGCAGAGCTTTCTTT.

This clonotype was observed a few times. The chain has TRBV7-2 and TRBJ2-2; D call uncertain. Germline loops: CDR1 SGHTA, CDR2 FQGNSA. This CDR3 contains 16 residues. Trimming pared 2 bases from V and 4 bases from J, leaving 14 bases between. The CDR3, as DNA: TGTGCCAGCAGCTTACCCAATTATGGGCCCACCGGGGAGCTGTTTTTT. Amino acids: CASSLPNYGPTGELFF.

The chain combines TRBV5-1 with TRBJ2-3, with a tentative D call TRBD1 (6 bases). Trimming took off 4 bases at V and 6 bases at J, with 21 bases between the two ends. The CDR3 is 16 amino acids. Germline V gene data show CDR1 as SGHRS and CDR2 as YFSETQ. CDR3 sequence: CASSRLGAGNSDTQYF. The CDR3 DNA reads as TGCGCCAGCAGCCGCCTGGGGGCGGGTAATAGTGATACGCAGTATTTT.

Note on this clonotype: A single base separates this from a much larger clone, so it may be a read error. The chain recombines TRBV15 with TRBJ2-7, with no clear D. Germline V lookup: CDR1 LNHNV, CDR2 YYDKDF (reference sequence). The CDR3 sequence is 14 residues long. CDR3 nucleotide sequence: TGTACCACCAGCAGAGATCAGACTGAAGATACCCAGTACTTC. It yields the protein CTTSRDQTEDTQYF.

The genes are TRBV6-2 or TRBV6-3 and TRBJ2-5; D is uncertain. Looked up from germline, CDR1 is MNHEY and CDR2 is SVGEGT. Deletions cut 7 bases from V and 1 base from J, with 16 bases between. The CDR3 totals 15 residues. The CDR3 sequence is CASTPVGAIQETQYF. In DNA, the CDR3 is TGTGCCAGCACCCCGGTAGGAGCCATCCAAGAGACCCAGTACTTC.

This clonotype has more than one count but fewer than ten. This sequence joins TRBV7-9 and TRBJ1-2; D perhaps matches TRBD1 (6 bases). Trimming removed 4 bases from V and 8 bases from J, with 17 bases in between. The CDR3 consists of 14 residues. Germline V gene data show CDR1 as SEHNR and CDR2 as FQNEAQ (reference sequence). CDR3 region: CASSYGQTTGGYTF. In nucleotides, the CDR3 is TGTGCCAGCAGCTACGGACAGACAACAGGAGGCTACACCTTC.

This chain joins TRBV6-2 or TRBV6-3 and TRBJ1-2, with 9 bases identical to TRBD1. The CDR3 is 14 amino acids. Germline CDR1 and CDR2: MNHEY and SVGEGT. The J segment lost 6 bases and the V segment lost 3 bases, leaving 5 bases of the junction unmatched. This CDR3 is CASSYSRDRDGYTF. The CDR3, as DNA: TGTGCCAGCAGTTATAGCCGGGACAGGGATGGCTACACCTTC.

About this clonotype itself: One junction end disagrees with the germline gene, perhaps due to a read error. The chain employs TRBV9 and TRBJ2-1, with TRBD2 as a possible D gene (5 bases). Germline loops: CDR1 SGDLS, CDR2 YYNGEE. There are 15 residues in the CDR3. The DNA for the CDR3 is TGTGCCAGCAGCCGAACCCGTTCGGGAATGAATGCGCAGTTCTTC. It translates to CASSRTRSGMNAQFF.

This clonotype was observed a handful of times. This chain connects TRBV11-2 to TRBJ1-6, with TRBD1 matching over 8 bases. Germline-derived CDR1 and CDR2 are SGHAT and FQNNGV. The CDR3 sequence is 15 residues long. The junction had 7 bases not matched to a gene; V was cut back by 5 bases and J by 7 bases. CDR3 in amino acids: CASSRRQGTNSPLHF. The CDR3 coding sequence is TGTGCCAGCAGCCGTCGACAGGGGACAAATTCACCCCTCCACTTT.

V gene TRBV7-9 combines with J gene TRBJ1-4; 9 bases fit TRBD1. The V gene end was trimmed by 5 bases and the J gene end by 8 bases; junction bases not matched to a gene: 9. This CDR3 comprises 15 residues. CDR1 SEHNR and CDR2 FQNEAQ come from the germline V gene (reference sequence). CDR3 region: CASSDRTGVLEKLFF. The CDR3 DNA follows: TGTGCCAGCAGCGATAGGACAGGGGTTTTGGAAAAACTGTTTTTT.

This clonotype has at least ten counts. The V gene is TRBV12-3 or TRBV12-4, the J gene TRBJ1-2, with D unclear. V was shortened by 4 bases and J by 1 base, with 7 bases between the two germline ends. This CDR3 has 13 residues. This CDR3 reads CASSSRGNYGYTF. The CDR3 DNA is TGTGCCAGCAGTTCTCGGGGTAACTATGGCTACACCTTC.

This clonotype has a handful of counts. The chain employs TRBV21-1 and TRBJ2-7. TRBV21-1 is a known pseudogene. This CDR3 spans 20 amino acids. This chain's CDR3 is CASSKDRLKDFRGFSYEQYF. In nucleotides, the CDR3 is TGTGCCAGCAGCAAAGATAGGCTAAAAGACTTCCGAGGATTCTCCTACGAGCAGTACTTC.

The chain recombines TRBV3-1 with TRBJ2-1; tentative D call: TRBD2 (6 bases). CDR3 length: 17 amino acids. V was cut by 0 bases and J by 7 bases, with 19 bases left in between. Per the germline V gene, CDR1 is LGHDT and CDR2 is YNNKEL (reference sequence). The CDR3 spells CASSQDRDWGVGNEQFF. In DNA form, the CDR3 reads TGTGCCAGCAGCCAAGATCGAGACTGGGGGGTTGGTAATGAGCAGTTCTTC.

This chain uses TRBV12-3 or TRBV12-4 with TRBJ2-4, with D perhaps matching TRBD2 (6 bases). Matching the DNA end better, TRBJ2-5 makes the J call doubtful. This CDR3 is built from 15 residues. The CDR3 protein is CASSNPSSVQETQYF. The DNA for the CDR3 is TGTGCCAGCAGTAACCCATCTAGCGTCCAAGAGACCCAGTACTTC.

The rearrangement links TRBV5-1 to TRBJ2-7; possibly TRBD1 or TRBD2 for D (5 bases each). The CDR3 length is 13 residues. V was clipped by 3 bases and J by 12 bases, with 19 bases between them. In germline, CDR1 is SGHRS, CDR2 YFSETQ. CDR3 residues: CASSSSGSAVRYF. Here the CDR3 DNA reads TGCGCCAGCAGCTCGTCAGGGAGCGCGGTGCGGTACTTC.

The chain links TRBV4-1 to TRBJ2-7; D not certain. Trimming removed 0 bases from V and 2 bases from J, with 14 bases in between. Germline assignment: CDR1 MGHRA and CDR2 YSYEKL. The CDR3 runs to 16 residues. DNA for the CDR3: TGCGCCAGCAGCCAAGATTTCACGGTCCGAGCCTACGAGCAGTACTTC. Translated: CASSQDFTVRAYEQYF.

The table lists this clonotype with a count of one. V and J are TRBV2 and TRBJ2-1, with 10 bases aligning to TRBD2. CDR3 length: 15 residues. Trimming removed 8 bases from V and 2 bases from J; junction bases left unmatched: 6. Germline V lookup: CDR1 SNHLY, CDR2 FYNNEI. As DNA, the CDR3 is TGTGCCAGCCTTGAGCGGGAGGGCACCTACAATGAGCAGTTCTTC. This encodes CASLEREGTYNEQFF. The whole variable domain, filled in from reference TRBV2 and TRBJ2-1, reads EPEVTQTPSHQVTQMGQEVILRCVPISNHLYFYWYRQILGQKVEFLVSFYNNEISEKSEIFDDQFSVERPDGSNFTLKIRSTKLEDSAMYFCASLEREGTYNEQFFGPGTRLTVL.

The V and J genes are TRBV5-4 and TRBJ2-5, with a possible D match to TRBD1 (6 bases). CDR1 is SGHNT and CDR2 is YYREEE in the germline V gene (reference sequence). Trimming pared 1 base from V and 7 bases from J, leaving 11 bases between. The CDR3 consists of 13 residues. The CDR3 nucleotides are TGTGCCAGCAGCTTGATCCAACAGGGGACCCAGTACTTC. Translation gives CASSLIQQGTQYF.

The table lists this clonotype with a count of one. The chain links TRBV20-1 to TRBJ2-7; the D gene is possibly TRBD1 (6 bases). Trimming removed 3 bases at V and 2 bases at J, with 14 bases between. Per the germline V gene, CDR1 is DFQATT and CDR2 is SNEGSKA (reference sequence). This CDR3 has 14 residues. The CDR3 sequence: CSASGQPTAYEQYF. The CDR3 DNA follows: TGCAGTGCTAGTGGACAGCCTACCGCCTACGAGCAGTACTTC.

The chain links TRBV27 to TRBJ1-4; no clear D gene. V was cut by 8 bases and J by 4 bases, with 17 bases left in between. The CDR3 runs to 15 residues. The V gene's germline CDR1 is MNHEY and CDR2 SMNVEV (reference sequence). As DNA, the CDR3 is TGTGCCAGCCGTAGACACCAGAGTTATAATGAAAAACTGTTTTTT. Residues: CASRRHQSYNEKLFF. Based on the CDR3 plus reference TRBV27 and TRBJ1-4, the full variable domain is EAQVTQNPRYLITVTGKKLTVTCSQNMNHEYMSWYRQDPGLGLRQIYYSMNVEVTDKGDVPEGYKVSRKEKRNFPLILESPSPNQTSLYFCASRRHQSYNEKLFFGSGTQLSVL.

The chain links TRBV13 to TRBJ2-7, with 13 bases matching TRBD2. CDR3 length: 16 residues. J gave up 5 bases and V 5 bases, and 9 bases lay outside the gene matches. Germline V gene data show CDR1 as PRHDT and CDR2 as FYEKMQ (reference sequence). The CDR3 is CASSRGLAGVGNEQYF. CDR3 sequence (DNA): TGTGCCAGCAGCAGAGGACTAGCGGGAGTAGGGAACGAGCAGTACTTC.

V and J are TRBV20-1 and TRBJ2-1; D is ambiguous. The CDR3 is 12 amino acids. Trimming shortened V by 0 bases and J by 10 bases, and 10 bases separated the two germline ends. Germline loops: CDR1 DFQATT, CDR2 SNEGSKA (reference sequence). CDR3 DNA sequence: TGCAGTGCTAGAGATCTCAGCTTAGAGCAGTTCTTC. This encodes CSARDLSLEQFF.